Sequencing of this TCR beta chain was carried out in a study of T cells after yellow fever vaccination. At the level of the study: Low-cell-number fractions were prepared with SMART-Seq v4 Ultra Low Input.

A universal primer site and UMIs were added as TCR cDNA was made by 5'RACE template switching. TCRdb reprocessed the 5' RACE reads with MiXCR, giving one entry per CDR3 protein. This sample has 500,000 to 650,000 distinct CDR3 sequences, with roughly 17% found just once. This CDR3 is 18 amino acids long. The V gene end was trimmed by 1 base and the J gene end by 1 base; junction bases not matched to a gene: 11. Germline V CDR1 and CDR2: LGHNA, YSLEER. A few counts support this clonotype. The chain carries TRBV4-3 and TRBJ1-2, with 8 bases identical to TRBD1. The specimen was PBMCs, collected around 5 days after the first yellow fever vaccination. This clonotype was sampled from a young man who received the YFV17D yellow fever vaccine. CDR3 amino acids: CASSQVYDRGTHNYGYTF. CDR3 in DNA: TGCGCCAGCAGCCAAGTTTATGACAGGGGAACCCATAACTATGGCTACACCTTC.